The TCR beta chain described here comes from a study of cytomegalovirus exposure and HLA in healthy donors. This clone was seen once. Primers included in the PCR were 60 Vbeta and 13 Jbeta primers. Using immunoSEQ multiplex PCR, the repertoire was profiled, and TCRdb retains in-frame clones only, with some absent. The sample has 150,000 or so clones, roughly four fifths seen once; the top ten hold about 1.4%. The CDR3 extends over 17 amino acids. J lost 2 bases, V lost 3 bases, and 10 bases had no gene match. Per germline, CDR1 MNHEY and CDR2 SMNVEV (reference sequence). V and J are TRBV27 and TRBJ2-7; 10 bases map to TRBD1. The sequenced sample was PBMCs. This TCR was recovered from a man aged 35 to 55 in good health and CMV-seronegative. The DNA for the CDR3 is TGTGCCAGCAGTTTGGGTTCATGGGACAGGGGCACCTACGAGCAGTACTTC. Amino acids: CASSLGSWDRGTYEQYF.